This T cell receptor (beta chain) emerged from a study of beta chain features in type 1 diabetes listed by TCRdb under 2018. Describing the broader study: Patients and healthy donors did not differ in mean age, gender distribution, total cell number or subset yield. A total of 107,917,701 sorted cells were examined across all samples, and RNA yield correlated strongly with the number of cells per subset. In the study, TCRB repertoires of sorted circulating CD4+ T cell subsets from recently diagnosed type 1 diabetes patients were compared with those of matched healthy donors. Whereas all 28 donors provided naive and central memory subsets, regulatory and stem cell-like memory subsets were isolated from just 8 patients and about 8 healthy donors. The full study reports these points: Naive, central memory and regulatory TCRB repertoires appeared to be more alike among patients than among healthy donors. At VDJ recombination sites, patients with type 1 diabetes made fewer insertions and deleted more nucleotides, a pattern implying thymic rearrangement abnormalities. HLA sub-analyses involved small numbers of individuals, so any influence of HLA type on TCRB rearrangement remained unresolved. Type 1 diabetes patients showed a moderate but significant shortening of TCRB CDR3 length in all four CD4+ subsets. Because cDNA was sequenced instead of genomic DNA, highly expressing activated cells could be over-represented, though the groups showed no difference in activation or CD3 levels. Shorter templates might be favored by PCR, yet because patient and control samples were amplified and corrected together, any such skew would affect both groups equally.

Each donor gave one peripheral blood draw, around 0.12 L on average, collected into heparinised tubes. Naive, central memory, regulatory and stem cell-like memory CD4+ T cells were sorted on a BD FACSAria II using a panel including CD45RO, CCR7, CD25, CD127, CD95 and CD27. All sorted populations exceeded 98% purity. Right away, PBMCs were isolated by Lymphoprep density gradient centrifugation and were stained directly, with no culture step. So that batch effects would be minimized, each experiment stained and sorted samples in pairs, pairing one healthy donor with one patient. The V end loses 10 bases and the J end loses 7 bases, and a stretch of 19 bases separates them. The germline V gene encodes CDR1 ENHRY and CDR2 SYGVKD. The CDR3 has 13 amino acids, counting the end cysteine and phenylalanine. Only the CDR3 DNA stays, 39 bases, in frame from base 1. The entire isolated RNA was reverse transcribed using the High Capacity cDNA Reverse Transcription Kit, and thus expressed TCRB transcripts were sequenced. Naive, central memory and regulatory T cell samples underwent deep immunoSEQ sequencing, averaging around 4 million total reads per sample. Sorted cells were lysed in RLT buffer and RNA was extracted with DNase-treated RNeasy Micro or Mini kits, depending on cell number. Each cell subset was processed on its own to prevent cross-contamination, while patient and healthy donor samples were processed together. The immunoSEQ multiplex PCR was used to amplify TCRB sequences from cDNA, yielding 87-bp fragments that span the CDR3 region. The amplicons were sequenced using the Illumina HiSeq platform. Per the authors' processing: PCR bias was corrected computationally using synthetic template baselines, and reads within Hamming distance 2 were collapsed, with unmergeable singletons discarded. Reads were aligned to IMGT to assign V, D and J genes, CDR3 length, and insertions or deletions at six rearrangement sites. Within each subset, clonotype counts were normalized to sorted cell number, after which true diversity and Gini coefficients were computed with the tcR R package. Repertoire sharing was quantified using the overlap coefficient calculated on TCRB nucleotide sequences. As a proxy for the pre-selection repertoire, out-of-frame TCRB sequences from naive cells were analyzed. TCRdb carries this immuneACCESS record with in-frame sequences only. Its versions omit some clonotypes, under half of them owing to an unresolved V gene in the studies checked, with the rest unexplained. That table is the source of V, J and clone size, and D and trimming were worked out from the DNA. The sample includes 250,000 to 350,000 clones, with more than 13% observed a single time. More than 0.015% of the sample is in the top ten clones.

This clone was counted a few times. What this receptor recognizes is not known. There are no base qualities to consult, and no much larger clone falls within one base. Sequenced input: naive CD4+ T cells from blood. The cell subset or site label, as the study defines it: true naive CD4+ T cells. The V and J segments used are TRBV10-3 and TRBJ2-5; 5 matching bases give a weak D call of TRBD2. This sequence originates from a man under 40 with type 1 diabetes. The sequenced DNA is TGTGCCACCGAGCCGACACTTCGGGGGACCCAGTACTTC. Protein translation: CATEPTLRGTQYF.